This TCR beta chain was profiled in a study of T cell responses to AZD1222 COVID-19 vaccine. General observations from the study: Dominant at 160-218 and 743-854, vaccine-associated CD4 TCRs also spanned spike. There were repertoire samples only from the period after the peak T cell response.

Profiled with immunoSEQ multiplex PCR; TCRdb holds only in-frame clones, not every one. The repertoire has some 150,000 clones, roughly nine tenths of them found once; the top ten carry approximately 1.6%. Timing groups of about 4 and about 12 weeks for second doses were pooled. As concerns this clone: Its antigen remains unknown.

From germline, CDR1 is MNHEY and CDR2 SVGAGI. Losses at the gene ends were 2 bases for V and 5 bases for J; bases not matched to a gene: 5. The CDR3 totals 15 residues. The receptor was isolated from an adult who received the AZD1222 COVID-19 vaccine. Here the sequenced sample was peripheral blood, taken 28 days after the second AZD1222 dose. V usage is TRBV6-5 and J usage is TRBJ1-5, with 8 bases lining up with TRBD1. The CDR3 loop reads CASSYGTGWDQPQHF. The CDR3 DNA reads TGTGCCAGCAGTTACGGGACAGGTTGGGATCAGCCCCAGCATTTT.